This section outlines one T cell receptor (beta chain) sequence together with its context. This receptor's antigen is unknown. Base qualities were left out, and no much larger clone turns up one base away. TCRbeta CDR3 regions were amplified from genomic DNA by means of the immunoSEQ Assay, a bias-controlled multiplex PCR. Concerning the study's data processing: Within the assay, amplification of reference gene primers was used to estimate how many nucleated cells each sample contained. Sequence reads were collapsed and filtered to measure the absolute abundance of every unique TCRbeta CDR3 rearrangement. For each sample, productive Simpson clonality was calculated by taking the square root of Simpson's diversity index across productive rearrangements. The clones in this table, taken by TCRdb from immuneACCESS, are in-frame only. Not every clone is retained; where verified, under half of the shortfall comes from an unresolved V gene, and the cause of the rest is unknown. V and J calls and clone size come straight from that table; D and trimming were deduced from the DNA. For this sample there are about 480,000 clones; around nine tenths appear just once. The ten largest clones capture roughly 1.9% of the sample.

Participants in the prospective study were enrolled through a virtual design, were aged 18 to 89 years, and lived in 24 United States geographic areas. Cohort assignment in the prospective study relied on participant-reported clinical history from a screening survey and a study questionnaire. ImmuneRACE Cohort 3 recovered participants were defined by two consecutive negative NP/OP PCR tests, healthcare professional clearance, or symptom resolution. In the prospective study, mobile phlebotomists collected whole blood, serum and a nasopharyngeal or oropharyngeal swab from each participant. Participants in the prospective study had the option to provide additional blood draws and questionnaires over an approximately 2-month period. Prospective study blood samples were shipped either frozen or at room temperature before DNA extraction. Ends trimmed: V by 3 bases, J by 0 bases; bases unmatched to a gene: 8. CDR1 SGHRS and CDR2 YFSETQ were looked up in the germline V gene. The CDR3 spans 16 residues, from the cysteine through the phenylalanine. Only the CDR3 DNA stays, 48 bases, in frame from base 1.

The data were taken from a study of blood T cell repertoires in COVID-19 (dated by TCRdb to the early 2020s). A note on the overall study: The collaborator samples originated in the United States, Italy and Spain and spanned the acute and convalescent phases of COVID-19. The material from the prospective study consisted of cDNA or gDNA derived from T cells, B-cell-depleted T cells, or PBMCs. Subjects who had been exposed to COVID-19, were actively infected with it, or had recovered from it provided the deeply sampled blood TCRbeta repertoires that made up the dataset. The repertoires were made available in a free public database intended to serve as a resource for research on the immune response to SARS-CoV-2. The samples were drawn from the first 160 participants of the ongoing ImmuneRACE study and from over 950 subjects provided by 6 global collaborators. A de-identified subject ID, COVID-19 status, age in years and sex were almost always included in the sample metadata. HLA class I and class II types, where available, came from metadata supplied by the sample provider rather than from assay-based typing.

Broad study findings and their caveats: The amount of clinical and demographic metadata varied by source and participant and was provided uncurated.

The sequence was collected from a woman in her thirties or forties who had recovered from COVID-19. The rearrangement combines TRBV5-1 with TRBJ1-1, with 7 bases in between that match TRBD1. Material for sequencing was PBMCs or T cells enriched from blood (not recorded which). The CDR3 protein: CASSSRQGLVNTEAFF. The DNA reads as follows: TGCGCCAGCAGCTCCAGACAGGGTTTGGTGAACACTGAAGCTTTCTTT.